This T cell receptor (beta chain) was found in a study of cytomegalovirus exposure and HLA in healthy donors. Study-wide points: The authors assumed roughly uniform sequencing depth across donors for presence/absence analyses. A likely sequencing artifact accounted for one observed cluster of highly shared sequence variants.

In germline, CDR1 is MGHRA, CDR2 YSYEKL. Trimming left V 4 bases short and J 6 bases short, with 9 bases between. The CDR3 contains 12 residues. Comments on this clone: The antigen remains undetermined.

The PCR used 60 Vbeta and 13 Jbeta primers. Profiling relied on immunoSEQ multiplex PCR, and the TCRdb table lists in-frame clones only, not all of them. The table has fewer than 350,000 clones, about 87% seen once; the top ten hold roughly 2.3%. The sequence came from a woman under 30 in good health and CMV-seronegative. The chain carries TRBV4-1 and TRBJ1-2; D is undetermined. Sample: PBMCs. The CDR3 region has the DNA TGCGCCAGCAGCCCACAGATGGATGGCTACACCTTC. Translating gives CASSPQMDGYTF.